The 18 T cell receptor beta chains below were found in one sample sequenced in a study of T cells in Graves' hyperthyroidism and ophthalmopathy. Amplification targeted TCR beta CDR3 regions from RNA transcripts. First-round RT-PCR targeting the TCR CDR3 was performed with the HTBI primer set. TCRdb re-derived calls from the multiplex PCR reads in MiXCR, one entry per CDR3 protein. The table shows around 56,000 distinct CDR3 sequences, with just under 50% occurring only once. The sequencing sample was made of blood. Receptors originate from a young woman with Graves' ophthalmopathy.

In this sample, this clonotype turned up a few times. CDR3 region: CAWSDGRRNTGELFF. CDR3 nucleotide sequence: TGTGCCTGGAGCGACGGGAGGAGGAACACCGGGGAGCTGTTTTTT. The gene calls are TRBV30 and TRBJ2-2; 7 nucleotides agree with TRBD2. The CDR3 has 15 amino acids. Germline V CDR1 and CDR2: GTSNPN, SVGIG (reference sequence). V shed 3 bases, J shed 1 base, and the junction held 5 bases outside the gene matches.

This clonotype occurred many times. The rearrangement joins TRBV9 to TRBJ2-1; D not resolved. Trimming removed 3 bases at V and 8 bases at J, with 15 bases between. The CDR3 spans 14 residues. Germline assignment: CDR1 SGDLS and CDR2 YYNGEE. This CDR3 is CASSASGVLDEQFF. The CDR3 nucleotides read TGTGCCAGCAGCGCGTCGGGCGTACTTGATGAGCAGTTCTTC.

This clonotype has a count of ten or more. The rearrangement links TRBV7-9 to TRBJ2-3; no clear D. CDR1 and CDR2 from the germline V gene are SEHNR and FQNEAQ (reference sequence). Trimming removed 0 bases at V and 4 bases at J, with 5 bases between. The CDR3 is 13 residues long. CDR3 loop: CASSLAVPDTQYF. CDR3 DNA: TGTGCCAGCAGCTTAGCGGTCCCAGATACGCAGTATTTT.

A note on this clonotype: Likely a read error: the CDR3 ends without its conserved phenylalanine or tryptophan. No DNA is shown, since the ends of the CDR3 on it are uncertain; the CDR3 is the one TCRdb lists. The rearrangement joins TRBV5-1 to TRBJ2-7. Germline CDR1 is SGHRS and CDR2 is YFSETQ. The CDR3 contains 13 residues when both ends are counted. CDR3 sequence reads: CASSLFGDYEQHI.

In regard to this clonotype: This may arise from a read error, as a much more abundant clone is one base away. The CDR3 carries no conserved terminal phenylalanine or tryptophan, so it likely arises from a read error. CDR3 protein: CASSLGASGTDTQYL. The CDR3 DNA follows: TGTGCCAGCAGTTTAGGTGCTAGCGGCACAGATACGCAGTATTTA. The genes are TRBV25-1 and TRBJ2-3; weak D call: TRBD2 (6 bases). Trimming took off 5 bases at V and 1 base at J, with 13 bases between the two ends. The CDR3 has 15 amino acids. CDR1 is MGHDK, CDR2 SYGVNS, per germline.

About this clonotype: Germline and junction disagree at one end, which may indicate a read error. This chain links TRBV6-5 with TRBJ2-6, with D perhaps TRBD1 (5 bases). Per germline, CDR1 MNHEY and CDR2 SVGAGI. There are 17 residues in the CDR3. DNA of the CDR3: TGTGCCAGCAGTGATTTGGGGTACGCCTCTGGGGCCAACGGCCTGACTTTC. Protein sequence: CASSDLGYASGANGLTF.

The chain couples TRBV7-3 to TRBJ2-5; D remains unclear. Trimming left V 4 bases short and J 1 base short, with 7 bases between. The CDR3 has 13 amino acids. Germline V lookup: CDR1 SGHTA, CDR2 FQGTGA. The CDR3 is CASSSGFQETQYF. As DNA, the CDR3 is TGTGCCAGCAGCTCCGGATTCCAAGAGACCCAGTACTTC. Full variable domain (missing parts from reference TRBV7-3 and TRBJ2-5): GAGVSQTPSNKVTEKGKYVELRCDPISGHTALYWYRQSLGQGPEFLIYFQGTGAADDSGLPNDRFFAVRPEGSVSTLKIQRTERGDSAVYLCASSSGFQETQYFGPGTRLLVL.

This clonotype has a count of ten or more. The rearrangement joins TRBV28 to TRBJ1-3; 7 nucleotides align to TRBD1. Trimming took 8 bases from V and 0 from J; bases not matched to a gene: 7. Germline V gene data show CDR1 as MDHEN and CDR2 as SYDVKM. This CDR3 has 15 amino acids. This CDR3 is CASSSGTASGNTIYF. In DNA form, the CDR3 reads TGTGCCAGCTCGTCCGGGACAGCCTCTGGAAACACCATATATTTT.

The chain employs TRBV30 and TRBJ2-1; 8 bases agree with TRBD2. This CDR3 has 15 amino acids. J gave up 7 bases and V 4 bases, and 12 bases lay outside the gene matches. Germline V gives CDR1 GTSNPN, CDR2 SVGIG (reference sequence). This CDR3 is CAWNSVAGGYNEQFF. The CDR3 DNA is TGTGCCTGGAACTCTGTGGCGGGAGGTTATAATGAGCAGTTCTTC.

Details on this clonotype: At one end, the junction sequence differs from germline, possibly due to a read error. The chain has TRBV7-2 and TRBJ1-2; a weak D match, TRBD1 (6 bases). The germline CDR1 and CDR2 sequences are SGHTA and FQGNSA. The CDR3 sequence is 14 residues long. The CDR3 protein is CASSSTGGAGGYAF. The CDR3 DNA reads TGTGCCAGCAGCTCGACGGGGGGCGCGGGGGGCTACGCCTTC.

The chain combines TRBV15 with TRBJ2-3; D might be TRBD2 (5 bases). V was trimmed by 5 bases and J by 5 bases, leaving 11 bases between them. Germline V gene data show CDR1 as LNHNV and CDR2 as YYDKDF (reference sequence). The CDR3 is 13 residues long. This chain's CDR3 is CATSGSGIDTQYF. Written as DNA, the CDR3 is TGTGCCACCAGCGGGAGTGGTATAGATACGCAGTATTTT.

This clonotype was seen repeatedly, ten times or more. The chain uses TRBV6-4 and TRBJ2-1; 11 positions match TRBD2. The CDR3 runs 17 residues. Germline V gene data show CDR1 as MRHNA and CDR2 as SNTAGT. J was trimmed by 5 bases and V by 2 bases; bases with no gene match: 8. Written as DNA, the CDR3 is TGTGCCAGCAGTGACCACCCGGGACTAGCGGAAAACAATGAGCAGTTCTTC. Its translation is CASSDHPGLAENNEQFF.

About this clonotype: The junction departs from the called germline gene at one end, perhaps through a read error. The gene calls are TRBV24-1 and TRBJ2-5; a weak D match, TRBD2 (6 bases). The CDR3 is 15 amino acids. CDR1 KGHDR and CDR2 SFDVKD come from the germline V gene. This chain's CDR3 is CATSRGLVNQEIQYF. The DNA for the CDR3 is TGTGCCACCAGTAGGGGACTCGTAAACCAAGAGATCCAGTACTTC.

A remark on this clonotype: This may be a read error, as it is one base from a much larger clone. The genes are TRBV14 and TRBJ1-3, with D hard to call. The ends were cut back, 1 base at V and 4 bases at J, with 5 bases in the middle. The CDR3 consists of 13 residues. Per germline, CDR1 SGHDN and CDR2 FVKESK. CDR3 DNA sequence: TGTGCCAGCAGCCAAGCACCGGGAAACACCATATATTTT. Its translation: CASSQAPGNTIYF.

Ten or more counts support this clonotype. The V call is TRBV4-2, the J call TRBJ1-1, with D possibly TRBD1 on 5 matching bases. Deletions cut 1 base from V and 3 bases from J, with 12 bases between. Germline values: CDR1 LGHNA, CDR2 YNFKEQ. The CDR3 has 15 amino acids. The CDR3 DNA follows: TGTGCCAGCAGCCAAGTTGGGGGGAAGGACACTGAAGCTTTCTTT. Its protein is CASSQVGGKDTEAFF.

In its sample, this clonotype was seen many times. V usage is TRBV19 and J usage is TRBJ1-2, with 7 nucleotides matching TRBD1. V shed 4 bases and J 8 bases; nucleotides not matched to a gene: 1. The CDR3 contains 11 residues. The germline gives CDR1 LNHDA, CDR2 SQIVND (reference sequence). Here the CDR3 DNA reads TGTGCCAGTAGTAACAGGGGAGGCTACACCTTC. Translated: CASSNRGGYTF.

This clonotype was detected ten times or more. The chain employs TRBV19 and TRBJ2-3; D is possibly TRBD1 (6 bases). CDR1 and CDR2 from the germline V gene are LNHDA and SQIVND (reference sequence). V was cut by 7 bases and J by 2 bases, with 22 bases left in between. The CDR3 runs to 17 residues. CDR3 region: CASTMGTPFPLTDTQYF. The CDR3 DNA sequence: TGTGCCAGTACTATGGGGACACCTTTCCCTCTCACAGATACGCAGTATTTT.

This chain links TRBV12-5 with TRBJ2-4, with D uncertain. The length of the CDR3 is 12 residues. Germline CDR1 is LGHNT and CDR2 is FRNRAP. The V end lost 7 bases, the J end lost 6 bases, and 10 bases lay between the germline ends. The CDR3 DNA reads TGTGCTAGTGCCTTGGAAGGAAACATTCAGTACTTC. The encoded protein is CASALEGNIQYF.